What follows are 18 T cell receptor beta chains derived from one specimen sequenced in a study of blood T cell repertoires in COVID-19. This table comes from immunoSEQ multiplex PCR, and its TCRdb copy is limited to in-frame clones, with some not included. The profile shows 200,000 to 250,000 clones, 88% of them singletons. Sample: peripheral blood. The receptors were sampled from a woman aged 25 to 39 with COVID-19, enrolled during active disease.

The chain carries TRBV7-2 and TRBJ2-7, with D possibly TRBD2 on 6 matching bases. The V gene's germline CDR1 is SGHTA and CDR2 FQGNSA. The CDR3 contains 18 residues. With 0 bases removed from V and 6 bases from J, the gap between germline ends came to 24 bases. CDR3 in DNA: TGTGCCAGCAGCTTAGCAGGTCTAGCGAACCGATTCAAGTCCGAGCAGTACGTC. Encoded protein: CASSLAGLANRFKSEQYV.

The genes are TRBV24-1 and TRBJ2-3; 7 bases agree with TRBD1. The junction had 7 bases not matched to a gene; V was cut back by 3 bases and J by 2 bases. Germline CDR1 is KGHDR and CDR2 is SFDVKD. CDR3 length: 16 amino acids. The CDR3 coding sequence is TGTGCCACCAGTGATCACAGGACAGGACCCACAGATACGCAGTATTTT. Protein sequence: CATSDHRTGPTDTQYF.

The table lists this clone with a few counts. This chain joins TRBV7-9 and TRBJ2-1, with 8 bases that match TRBD2. The CDR3 covers 15 residues. Germline V lookup: CDR1 SEHNR, CDR2 FQNEAQ (reference sequence). V lost 5 bases and J lost 7; bases outside the gene matches: 10. The CDR3 loop is CASSLPAGAENEQFF. In nucleotides, the CDR3 is TGTGCCAGCAGCCTCCCAGCGGGAGCGGAGAATGAGCAGTTCTTC.

The chain combines TRBV7-9 with TRBJ2-3; TRBD2 agrees at 7 bases. The germline V gene has CDR1 SEHNR and CDR2 FQNEAQ (reference sequence). V gave up 3 bases and J gave up 2 bases; unmatched junction bases: 8. This CDR3 has 16 amino acids. The CDR3 loop reads CASSLSAGELTDTQYF. CDR3 coding DNA: TGTGCCAGCAGCTTGTCGGCGGGAGAGCTCACAGATACGCAGTATTTT.

The chain employs TRBV28 and TRBJ2-1; 9 bases line up with TRBD2. Germline CDR1 is MDHEN and CDR2 is SYDVKM. This CDR3 is 15 amino acids long. The J segment lost 5 bases and the V segment lost 4 bases, leaving 6 bases of the junction unmatched. CDR3 residues: CASSSPAGGNNEQFF. DNA for the CDR3: TGTGCCAGCAGTTCCCCAGCGGGGGGCAACAATGAGCAGTTCTTC.

This chain uses TRBV7-8 with TRBJ1-6, with a tentative D call TRBD1 (6 bases). The germline gives CDR1 SGHVS, CDR2 FQNEAQ. The CDR3 is 18 amino acids. V lost 1 base, J lost 0 bases, and 13 bases lay in between. CDR3 region: CASSLEETGRSYNSPLHF. CDR3 nucleotide sequence: TGTGCCAGCAGCTTAGAAGAGACAGGACGCTCCTATAATTCACCCCTCCACTTT.

The J gene is TRBJ2-7, the V gene TRBV5-6; TRBD1 matches at 9 bases. Trimming cost V 0 bases and J 9 bases; bases outside gene matches: 1. Germline V lookup: CDR1 SGHDT, CDR2 YYEEEE. The CDR3 is 12 residues long. In nucleotides, the CDR3 is TGTGCCAGCAGCTTGGGGGGACAGGGGCAGTACGTC. It yields the protein CASSLGGQGQYV.

This sequence joins TRBV7-6 and TRBJ2-7; 9 nucleotides line up with TRBD2. This CDR3 contains 15 residues. Germline assignment: CDR1 SGHVS and CDR2 FNYEAQ. The ends lost 4 bases at V and 5 bases at J; junction bases unmatched: 9. CDR3 region: CASSWEAGGGHEQYV. CDR3 nucleotide sequence: TGTGCCAGCAGCTGGGAAGCGGGAGGAGGCCACGAGCAGTACGTC.

J is TRBJ2-7 and V is TRBV4-2; 9 bases align to TRBD1. This CDR3 is built from 17 residues. Trimming at V came to 4 bases and at J to 3 bases, leaving 13 bases not matched to a gene. Per the germline V gene, CDR1 is LGHNA and CDR2 is YNFKEQ. CDR3 sequence reads: CASSPDFRDRGYYEQYF. As DNA, the CDR3 is TGTGCCAGCAGCCCAGATTTTCGTGACAGGGGGTACTACGAGCAGTACTTC.

The V gene is TRBV11-2, the J gene TRBJ2-1, with D maybe TRBD1 (5 bases). Trimming took 1 base from V and 11 from J, leaving 15 bases between them. The CDR3 spans 14 residues. Germline V gives CDR1 SGHAT, CDR2 FQNNGV. The CDR3 here is CASSLVVLAGKQFF. The CDR3 DNA reads TGTGCCAGCAGCTTAGTTGTGTTGGCAGGGAAGCAGTTCTTC.

The genes are TRBV7-9 and TRBJ1-1; a possible D gene is TRBD1 (5 bases). Germline CDR1 and CDR2: SEHNR and FQNEAQ (reference sequence). The CDR3 is 18 amino acids. V lost 5 bases, J lost 0 bases, and 22 bases lay in between. CDR3 sequence: CASSPSSSVARVNTEAFF. CDR3 DNA: TGTGCCAGCAGCCCTAGTTCCTCTGTGGCCAGGGTGAACACTGAAGCTTTCTTT. The variable domain in full, completed from reference TRBV7-9 and TRBJ1-1, reads DTGVSQNPRHKITKRGQNVTFRCDPISEHNRLYWYRQTLGQGPEFLTYFQNEAQLEKSRLLSDRFSAERPKGSFSTLEIQRTEQGDSAMYLCASSPSSSVARVNTEAFFGQGTRLTVV.

The genes are TRBV7-2 and TRBJ1-3; D is possibly TRBD1 (5 bases). Germline V CDR1 and CDR2: SGHTA, FQGNSA. The CDR3 sequence is 13 residues long. Trimming removed 3 bases at V and 4 bases at J, with 7 bases between. CDR3 in amino acids: CASSFYRGNTIYF. CDR3 bases: TGTGCCAGCAGCTTTTACAGGGGAAACACCATATATTTT.

The chain recombines TRBV6-2 or TRBV6-3 with TRBJ2-1; TRBD2 aligns across 7 bases. Looked up from germline, CDR1 is MNHEY and CDR2 is SVGEGT. The length of the CDR3 is 16 residues. With V trimmed by 5 bases and J by 0 bases, 7 bases remained unmatched. In DNA, the CDR3 is TGTGCCAGCAGTGACCCCGGGGGGAGCTCCTACAATGAGCAGTTCTTC. This sequence encodes CASSDPGGSSYNEQFF.

This chain connects TRBV18 to TRBJ1-5; 10 bases map to TRBD1. This CDR3 is 16 amino acids long. The ends lost 4 bases at V and 6 bases at J; junction bases unmatched: 9. Germline lookup yields CDR1 KGHSH and CDR2 LQKENI. This CDR3 is CASSRTGQGMGQPQHF. CDR3 coding DNA: TGTGCCAGCTCACGAACGGGACAGGGGATGGGTCAGCCCCAGCATTTT.

The rearrangement joins TRBV7-9 to TRBJ2-3; D remains ambiguous. The ends were cut back, 2 bases at V and 3 bases at J, with 9 bases in the middle. The germline V gene has CDR1 SEHNR and CDR2 FQNEAQ (reference sequence). The CDR3 contains 14 residues. The CDR3, as DNA: TGTGCCAGCAGCTTATCGATGCAGACAGATACGCAGTATTTT. It is translated as CASSLSMQTDTQYF. Together with reference TRBV7-9 and TRBJ2-3, the CDR3 gives the full variable domain: DTGVSQNPRHKITKRGQNVTFRCDPISEHNRLYWYRQTLGQGPEFLTYFQNEAQLEKSRLLSDRFSAERPKGSFSTLEIQRTEQGDSAMYLCASSLSMQTDTQYFGPGTRLTVL.

The chain employs TRBV23-1 and TRBJ2-7; D may be TRBD1 (5 bases). Being an ORF, TRBV23-1 has a function that is uncertain. V was cut by 6 bases and J by 5 bases, with 14 bases left in between. CDR3 length equals 13 residues. The CDR3 loop reads CASSPRGSDEQYV. The CDR3, as DNA: TGCGCCAGCAGCCCAAGGGGCTCTGACGAGCAGTACGTC.

The chain couples TRBV27 to TRBJ2-7; D may be TRBD1 (5 bases). V lost 3 bases to trimming and J lost 2 bases, with 14 bases between them. CDR1 is MNHEY and CDR2 is SMNVEV in the germline V gene (reference sequence). This CDR3 has 15 amino acids. The CDR3 is CASSFGQGLTYEQYF. CDR3 sequence (DNA): TGTGCCAGCAGTTTCGGTCAGGGTCTAACCTACGAGCAGTACTTC.

This chain connects TRBV6-7 to TRBJ1-5; the D is unclear. TRBV6-7 is recorded as an ORF, its role being uncertain. The CDR3 covers 18 residues. Trimming cost V 5 bases and J 0 bases, with 20 bases left between them. The DNA for the CDR3 is TGTGCCAGCAGTGGCTTTTGGGCCCCAGATTATAGCAATCAGCCCCAGCATTTT. Amino acids: CASSGFWAPDYSNQPQHF.